One sample yielded the 15 T cell receptor beta chains listed below, sequenced in a study of shared clonotypes between healthy human individuals. This table comes from immunoSEQ multiplex PCR, and its TCRdb copy is limited to in-frame clones, with some not included. The sample shows some 1 million clones, about 75% of them seen only once. The sample was memory CD4+ T cells sorted from blood. Subset denoted: CD45RA-negative fraction. These receptors originate from a man aged 18 to 30 in good health.

V and J are TRBV7-2 and TRBJ2-7; 8 nucleotides align to TRBD1. The CDR3 totals 13 residues. The junction had 6 bases not matched to a gene; V was cut back by 2 bases and J by 9 bases. Per germline, CDR1 SGHTA and CDR2 FQGNSA. The CDR3: CASSLTGGLVQYF. The CDR3 DNA is TGTGCCAGCAGCTTAACAGGGGGTTTGGTGCAGTACTTC.

The chain employs TRBV7-6 and TRBJ1-6; D is undetermined. V was clipped by 5 bases and J by 6 bases, with 14 bases between them. Germline V gives CDR1 SGHVS, CDR2 FNYEAQ. CDR3 length: 15 amino acids. CDR3 in DNA: TGTGCCAGCAGCCTTAATCCGGGATCTAATTCACCCCTCCACTTT. Its protein is CASSLNPGSNSPLHF.

The V and J genes are TRBV6-6 and TRBJ2-1; D unclear. The CDR3 sequence is 15 residues long. Trimming left V 2 bases short and J 0 bases short, with 8 bases between. CDR1 is MNHNY, CDR2 SVGAGI, per germline (reference sequence). The CDR3 loop reads CASSYRTSSYNEQFF. CDR3 bases: TGTGCCAGCAGTTACCGCACGAGCTCCTACAATGAGCAGTTCTTC.

This chain links TRBV5-4 with TRBJ1-2, with 10 bases fitting TRBD1. The CDR3 is 14 residues long. Per germline, CDR1 SGHNT and CDR2 YYREEE (reference sequence). With 4 bases clipped from V and 7 bases from J, the junction kept 7 bases outside the gene matches. CDR3 sequence reads: CASSLTGQGTGYTF. The CDR3 DNA is TGTGCCAGCAGCCTTACGGGACAGGGGACTGGCTACACCTTC.

This clone was counted many times. This chain joins TRBV5-6 and TRBJ2-7; 8 bases line up with TRBD2. The CDR3 is made up of 14 amino acids. The germline V gene has CDR1 SGHDT and CDR2 YYEEEE. V gave up 4 bases and J gave up 0 bases; unmatched junction bases: 3. The CDR3 loop is CASSPGTSSYEQYF. The CDR3 DNA reads as TGTGCCAGCAGCCCGGGGACTAGCTCCTACGAGCAGTACTTC.

The chain recombines TRBV7-3 with TRBJ2-5; D is possibly TRBD1 or TRBD2 (5 bases each). Trimming left V 2 bases short and J 5 bases short, with 12 bases between. The CDR3 extends over 14 amino acids. Germline V gene data show CDR1 as SGHTA and CDR2 as FQGTGA. The CDR3 spells CASSLGGNRETQYF. The CDR3 DNA is TGTGCCAGCAGCTTAGGGGGTAATAGGGAGACCCAGTACTTC.

V is TRBV7-2 and J is TRBJ1-2; 9 bases agree with TRBD1. The V gene's germline CDR1 is SGHTA and CDR2 FQGNSA. J gave up 1 base and V 5 bases, and 8 bases lay outside the gene matches. The CDR3 spans 16 residues. In DNA, the CDR3 is TGTGCCAGCAGCCGACAGACAGGGGGAGTTAACTATGGCTACACCTTC. It translates to CASSRQTGGVNYGYTF.

This clone was seen more than once but under ten times. The chain's CDR3 is CASMVTLNTEAFF. Here the CDR3 DNA reads TGTGCCAGCATGGTTACCTTAAACACTGAAGCTTTCTTT. The J gene is TRBJ1-1, the V gene TRBV2; the D is unclear. This CDR3 contains 13 residues. V was cut by 7 bases and J by 2 bases, with 11 bases left in between. Germline loops: CDR1 SNHLY, CDR2 FYNNEI.

The chain links TRBV9 to TRBJ1-3; D uncertain. Trimming removed 0 bases at V and 0 bases at J, with 7 bases between. Germline V gene lookup returns CDR1 SGDLS and CDR2 YYNGEE. This CDR3 has 15 amino acids. CDR3 nucleotides: TGTGCCAGCAGCGTAGAGTCGAGCTCTGGAAACACCATATATTTT. It encodes CASSVESSSGNTIYF.

This chain connects TRBV6-1 to TRBJ1-4; 7 nucleotides match TRBD1. This CDR3 is built from 13 residues. The germline V gene encodes CDR1 MNHNS and CDR2 SASEGT. J gave up 7 bases and V 2 bases, and 1 base lay outside the gene matches. The CDR3 nucleotides read TGTGCCAGCAGTGAAAACAGGGGTGAAAAACTGTTTTTT. It encodes CASSENRGEKLFF.

The chain uses TRBV5-1 and TRBJ2-3; 7 bases agree with TRBD1. The CDR3 contains 17 residues. V dropped 4 bases and J dropped 4; count of bases not matched to a gene: 15. The germline V gene has CDR1 SGHRS and CDR2 YFSETQ. CDR3 sequence: CASSPNLQGTGSDTQYF. The CDR3, as DNA: TGCGCCAGCAGCCCGAACTTACAGGGGACGGGATCAGATACGCAGTATTTT. The full variable domain, its missing parts supplied by reference TRBV5-1 and TRBJ2-3, is KAGVTQTPRYLIKTRGQQVTLSCSPISGHRSVSWYQQTPGQGLQFLFEYFSETQRNKGNFPGRFSGRQFSNSRSEMNVSTLELGDSALYLCASSPNLQGTGSDTQYFGPGTRLTVL.

The sample holds a few counts of this clone. The chain combines TRBV18 with TRBJ1-5; 8 bases align to TRBD1. This CDR3 spans 16 amino acids. V trimming: 6 bases; J trimming: 2 bases; junction bases outside the gene matches: 9. Germline V gives CDR1 KGHSH, CDR2 LQKENI. For the CDR3, the DNA is TGTGCCAGCTCCCCCCAGGGGGCCATGGGCAATCAGCCCCAGCATTTT. It specifies CASSPQGAMGNQPQHF.

On this clone itself: Other DNA sequences from this sample encode an identical CDR3 as well. This sequence joins TRBV11-2 and TRBJ1-2; tentatively, D is TRBD1 (5 bases). The CDR3 has 13 residues. V lost 3 bases and J lost 4, with 9 bases in between. Looked up from germline, CDR1 is SGHAT and CDR2 is FQNNGV. The CDR3 DNA is TGTGCCAGCAGCTTTAAAGGGGCCTATGGCTACACCTTC. Translating it yields CASSFKGAYGYTF.

In this sample, this clone turned up a few times. V usage is TRBV15 and J usage is TRBJ2-5, with 7 positions matching TRBD2. CDR1 is LNHNV and CDR2 is YYDKDF in the germline V gene (reference sequence). V lost 3 bases, J lost 4 bases, and 20 bases stayed unmatched. The CDR3 totals 19 residues. CDR3 DNA: TGTGCCACCAGCAGTGGACTCGTCCTCGGGAGGCGTACCGGAGAGACCCAGTACTTC. Protein product: CATSSGLVLGRRTGETQYF. Full variable domain (missing parts from reference TRBV15 and TRBJ2-5): DAMVIQNPRYQVTQFGKPVTLSCSQTLNHNVMYWYQQKSSQAPKLLFHYYDKDFNNEADTPDNFQSRRPNTSFCFLDIRSPGLGDTAMYLCATSSGLVLGRRTGETQYFGPGTRLLVL.

On this clone itself: Other DNA sequences within the sample encode an identical CDR3. V gene TRBV5-1 combines with J gene TRBJ1-6, with D possibly matching TRBD1 (5 bases). Per the germline V gene, CDR1 is SGHRS and CDR2 is YFSETQ. V was clipped by 0 bases and J by 7 bases, with 11 bases between them. This CDR3 region has 15 residues. The CDR3 reads CASSLEGTVNSPLHF. CDR3 DNA: TGCGCCAGCAGCTTGGAAGGGACGGTCAATTCACCCCTCCACTTT.